These T cell receptor beta chains were read from a single sample in a study of T cell clonotyping in hematopoietic cell transplantation. TCRdb keeps only in-frame clones here, not all; method: immunoSEQ multiplex PCR. The sample consists of around 37,000 clones, approximately 95% of them appearing once. Sequenced: peripheral blood mononuclear cells. The receptors here all came from a man aged 30 to 45 in good health. Some clones in this sample may be carry-over from other donors' samples. Both conserved end residues are trimmed from each CDR3. The size entry is marked missing in some rows and otherwise reads once, few, many or a size class.

j_call: TRBJ2-2; v_call: TRBV28; clone_size: -; cdr3_aa: ASSLTGNTGELF
j_call: TRBJ2-1; v_call: TRBV6-5; clone_size: -; cdr3_aa: ASSRYNEQF
j_call: TRBJ1-1; v_call: TRBV9; clone_size: -; cdr3_aa: ASSVGVGGDTEAF
j_call: TRBJ1-2; v_call: TRBV7-9; clone_size: -; cdr3_aa: ASSLAGDGGYT
j_call: TRBJ2-6; v_call: TRBV29-1; clone_size: -; cdr3_aa: SVLDSGANVLT
j_call: TRBJ1-6; v_call: TRBV11-2; clone_size: -; cdr3_aa: ASSLGGGTVYNSPLH
j_call: TRBJ1-4; v_call: TRBV4-3; clone_size: -; cdr3_aa: ASSQAGPTNEKLF
j_call: TRBJ2-7; v_call: TRBV10-3; clone_size: once; cdr3_aa: AIGTGSYEQY
j_call: TRBJ2-3; v_call: TRBV5-1; clone_size: once; cdr3_aa: ASRSTANTDTQY
j_call: TRBJ1-6; v_call: TRBV2; clone_size: -; cdr3_aa: ASTYTLQNNSPLH
j_call: TRBJ1-5; v_call: TRBV5-5; clone_size: -; cdr3_aa: ASSLEGNSNQPQH
j_call: TRBJ2-7; v_call: TRBV5-1; clone_size: -; cdr3_aa: ASSLAKVGHAAYEQY
j_call: TRBJ1-2; v_call: TRBV10-3; clone_size: -; cdr3_aa: AISEFGRGGYEYGYT
j_call: TRBJ2-3; v_call: TRBV13; clone_size: once; cdr3_aa: ASSLRGAGTDTQY
j_call: TRBJ2-6; v_call: TRBV7-9; clone_size: -; cdr3_aa: ASSFPPGSGANVLT
j_call: TRBJ2-1; v_call: TRBV5-1; clone_size: -; cdr3_aa: ASSPGLAGGGGSYNEQF
j_call: TRBJ2-1; v_call: TRBV4-3; clone_size: -; cdr3_aa: ASSQGPSGIYNEQF
j_call: TRBJ1-5; v_call: TRBV6-1; clone_size: -; cdr3_aa: ASSEAFGQGMRQPQH
j_call: TRBJ1-2; v_call: TRBV6-6; clone_size: -; cdr3_aa: ASSFSGDGYT
j_call: TRBJ2-5; v_call: TRBV14; clone_size: -; cdr3_aa: ASSQLGGQETQY
j_call: TRBJ2-1; v_call: TRBV15; clone_size: -; cdr3_aa: ATSRGLAGVEEQF
j_call: TRBJ2-7; v_call: TRBV7-9; clone_size: -; cdr3_aa: ASSLQGAIYEQY
j_call: TRBJ1-3; v_call: TRBV6-5; clone_size: -; cdr3_aa: ASSNRTRNTIY
j_call: TRBJ1-4; v_call: TRBV11-2; clone_size: -; cdr3_aa: ASRPSTGGDSTNEKLF
j_call: TRBJ1-2; v_call: TRBV7-2; clone_size: -; cdr3_aa: ASSLEQPYGYT
j_call: TRBJ1-5; v_call: TRBV15; clone_size: -; cdr3_aa: ATSLQGFQPQH
j_call: TRBJ2-6; v_call: TRBV19; clone_size: -; cdr3_aa: ASSIVSGANVLT
j_call: TRBJ2-2; v_call: TRBV27; clone_size: once; cdr3_aa: ASSPLAGVGTGELF
j_call: TRBJ2-6; v_call: TRBV19; clone_size: -; cdr3_aa: ASSIDHTGANVLT
j_call: TRBJ1-1; v_call: TRBV7-3; clone_size: -; cdr3_aa: ASSLIAGNTEAF
j_call: TRBJ2-7; v_call: TRBV6-5; clone_size: once; cdr3_aa: ASRPSDRIYEQY
j_call: TRBJ2-1; v_call: TRBV11-2; clone_size: -; cdr3_aa: ASSLAGLYNEQF
j_call: TRBJ2-3; v_call: TRBV7-2; clone_size: -; cdr3_aa: ASSLISGSTDTQY
j_call: TRBJ2-1; v_call: TRBV14; clone_size: -; cdr3_aa: ASSQEGDVIYNEQF
j_call: TRBJ1-1; v_call: TRBV19; clone_size: -; cdr3_aa: ASSISGTGNTEAF
j_call: TRBJ2-2; v_call: TRBV27; clone_size: -; cdr3_aa: ASSFKPYRTGISTGELF
j_call: TRBJ1-1; v_call: TRBV7-9; clone_size: -; cdr3_aa: ASSLNRMTEAF
j_call: TRBJ2-7; v_call: TRBV4-1; clone_size: once; cdr3_aa: ASSQDMFSYEQY
j_call: TRBJ2-7; v_call: TRBV2; clone_size: once; cdr3_aa: ASSEALRVSGEQY
j_call: TRBJ2-7; v_call: TRBV7-9; clone_size: -; cdr3_aa: ASSPTGYEQY
j_call: TRBJ2-2; v_call: TRBV7-9; clone_size: -; cdr3_aa: ASSLGQLRELF
j_call: TRBJ1-2; v_call: TRBV27; clone_size: -; cdr3_aa: ASRQGLANYGYT
j_call: TRBJ2-1; v_call: TRBV30; clone_size: once; cdr3_aa: AWSVRQTSGVYNEQF
j_call: TRBJ1-2; v_call: TRBV15; clone_size: -; cdr3_aa: ATSPGANYGYT
j_call: TRBJ2-6; v_call: TRBV4-1; clone_size: -; cdr3_aa: ASSHPGLAVSGANVLT
j_call: TRBJ2-5; v_call: TRBV7-6; clone_size: -; cdr3_aa: ASRHTQETQY
j_call: TRBJ2-3; v_call: TRBV5-1; clone_size: -; cdr3_aa: ASSSEGRDTQY
j_call: TRBJ2-7; v_call: TRBV6-1; clone_size: -; cdr3_aa: ASMGTSGASYEQY